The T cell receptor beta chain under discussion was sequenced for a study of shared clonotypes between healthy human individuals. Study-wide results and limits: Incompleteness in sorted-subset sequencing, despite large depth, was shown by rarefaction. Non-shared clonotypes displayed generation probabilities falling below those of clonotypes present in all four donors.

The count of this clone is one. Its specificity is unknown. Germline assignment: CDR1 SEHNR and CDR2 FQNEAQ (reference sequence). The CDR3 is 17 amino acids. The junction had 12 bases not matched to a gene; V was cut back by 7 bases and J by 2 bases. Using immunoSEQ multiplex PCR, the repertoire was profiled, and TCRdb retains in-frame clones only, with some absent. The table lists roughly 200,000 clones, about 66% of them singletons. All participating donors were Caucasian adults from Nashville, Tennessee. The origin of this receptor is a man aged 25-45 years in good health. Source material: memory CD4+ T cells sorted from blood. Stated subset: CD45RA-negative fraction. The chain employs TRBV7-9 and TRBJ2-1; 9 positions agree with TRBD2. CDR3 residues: CASTIPLEREAYNEQFF. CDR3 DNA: TGTGCCAGCACCATACCCTTGGAGCGGGAGGCCTACAATGAGCAGTTCTTC.